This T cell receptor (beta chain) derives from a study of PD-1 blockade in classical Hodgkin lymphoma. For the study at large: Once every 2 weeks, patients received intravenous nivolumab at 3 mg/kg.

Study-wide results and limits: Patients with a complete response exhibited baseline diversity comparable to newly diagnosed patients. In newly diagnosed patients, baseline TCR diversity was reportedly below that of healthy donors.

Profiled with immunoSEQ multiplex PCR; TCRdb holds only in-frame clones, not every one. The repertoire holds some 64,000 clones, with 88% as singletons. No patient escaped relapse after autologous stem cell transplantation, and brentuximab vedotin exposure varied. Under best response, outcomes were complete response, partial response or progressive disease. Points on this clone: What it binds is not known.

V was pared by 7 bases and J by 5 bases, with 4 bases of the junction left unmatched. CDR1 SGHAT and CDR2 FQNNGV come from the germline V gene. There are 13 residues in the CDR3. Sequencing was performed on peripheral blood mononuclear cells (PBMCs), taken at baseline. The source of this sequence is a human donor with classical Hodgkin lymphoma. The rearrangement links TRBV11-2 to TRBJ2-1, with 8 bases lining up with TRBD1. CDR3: CASTLQGDNEQFF. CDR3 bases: TGTGCCAGCACATTACAGGGGGACAATGAGCAGTTCTTC. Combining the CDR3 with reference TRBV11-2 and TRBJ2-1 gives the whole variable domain EAGVAQSPRYKIIEKRQSVAFWCNPISGHATLYWYQQILGQGPKLLIQFQNNGVVDDSQLPKDRFSAERLKGVDSTLKIQPAKLEDSAVYLCASTLQGDNEQFFGPGTRLTVL.